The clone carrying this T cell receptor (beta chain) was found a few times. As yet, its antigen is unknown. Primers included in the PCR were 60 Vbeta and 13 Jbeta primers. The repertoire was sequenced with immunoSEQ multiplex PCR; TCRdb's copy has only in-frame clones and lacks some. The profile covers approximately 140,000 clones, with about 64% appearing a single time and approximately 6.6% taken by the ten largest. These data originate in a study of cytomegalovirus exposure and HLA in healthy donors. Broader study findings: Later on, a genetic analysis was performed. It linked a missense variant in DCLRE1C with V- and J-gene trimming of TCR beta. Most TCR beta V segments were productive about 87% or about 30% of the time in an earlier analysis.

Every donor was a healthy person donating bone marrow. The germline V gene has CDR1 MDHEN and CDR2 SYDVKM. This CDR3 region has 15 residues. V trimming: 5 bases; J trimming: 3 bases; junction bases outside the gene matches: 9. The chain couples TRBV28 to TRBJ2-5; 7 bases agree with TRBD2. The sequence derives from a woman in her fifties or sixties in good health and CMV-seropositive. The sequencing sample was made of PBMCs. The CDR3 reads CASSPWPSGKETQYF. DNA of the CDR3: TGTGCCAGCAGTCCGTGGCCTAGCGGCAAAGAGACCCAGTACTTC.